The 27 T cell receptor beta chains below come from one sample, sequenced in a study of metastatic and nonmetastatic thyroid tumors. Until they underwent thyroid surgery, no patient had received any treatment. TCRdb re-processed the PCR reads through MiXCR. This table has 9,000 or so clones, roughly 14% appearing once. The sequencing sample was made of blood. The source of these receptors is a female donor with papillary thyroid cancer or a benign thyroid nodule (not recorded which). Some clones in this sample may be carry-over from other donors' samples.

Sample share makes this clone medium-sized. The CDR3: CASRTRDKGGYGYTF. CDR3 DNA: TGTGCCAGCAGAACACGGGACAAAGGGGGTTATGGCTACACCTTC. The V call is TRBV6-1, the J call TRBJ1-2, with D possibly being TRBD1 (6 bases). Trimming pared 6 bases from V and 5 bases from J, leaving 19 bases between. The CDR3 is 15 residues long. The germline gives CDR1 MNHNS, CDR2 SASEGT.

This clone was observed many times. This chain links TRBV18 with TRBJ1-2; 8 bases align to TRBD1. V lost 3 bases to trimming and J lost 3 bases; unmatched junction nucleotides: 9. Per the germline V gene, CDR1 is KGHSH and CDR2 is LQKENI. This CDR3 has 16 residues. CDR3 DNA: TGTGCCAGCTCACCCACCGGCAGGGGGCTGGACTATGGCTACACCTTC. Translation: CASSPTGRGLDYGYTF.

CDR3 in amino acids: CASSPRGDSPYEQYF. CDR3 nucleotide sequence: TGTGCCAGCAGTCCACGTGGGGACAGTCCCTACGAGCAGTACTTC. The V gene is TRBV6-1, the J gene TRBJ2-7, with 7 bases that match TRBD1. This CDR3 has 15 amino acids. Losses at the gene ends were 5 bases for V and 2 bases for J; bases not matched to a gene: 9. Germline V gene sequence: CDR1 MNHNS, CDR2 SASEGT.

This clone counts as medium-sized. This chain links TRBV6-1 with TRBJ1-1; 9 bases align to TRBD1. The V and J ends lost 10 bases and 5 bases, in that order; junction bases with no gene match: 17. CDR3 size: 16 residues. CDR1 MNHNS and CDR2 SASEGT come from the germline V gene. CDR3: CATTRQGDLGRTEAFF. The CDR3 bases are TGTGCCACCACCCGACAGGGGGACTTAGGAAGGACTGAAGCTTTCTTT.

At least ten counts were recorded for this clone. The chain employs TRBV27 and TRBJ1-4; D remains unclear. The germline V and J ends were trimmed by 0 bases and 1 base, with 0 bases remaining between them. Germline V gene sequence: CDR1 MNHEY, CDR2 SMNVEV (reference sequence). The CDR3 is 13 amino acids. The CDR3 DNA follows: TGTGCCAGCAGTTTATCAACTAATGAAAAACTGTTTTTT. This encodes CASSLSTNEKLFF.

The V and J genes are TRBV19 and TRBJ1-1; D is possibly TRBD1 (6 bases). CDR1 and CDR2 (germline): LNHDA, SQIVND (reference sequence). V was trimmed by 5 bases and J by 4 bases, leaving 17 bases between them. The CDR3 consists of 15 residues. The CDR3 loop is CASSLPIQGSTEAFF. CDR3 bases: TGTGCCAGTAGTTTACCCATACAGGGTAGCACTGAAGCTTTCTTT.

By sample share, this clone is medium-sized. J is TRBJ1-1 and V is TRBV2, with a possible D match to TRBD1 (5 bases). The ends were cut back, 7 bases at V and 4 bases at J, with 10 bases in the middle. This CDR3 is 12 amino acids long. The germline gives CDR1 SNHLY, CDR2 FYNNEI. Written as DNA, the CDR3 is TGTGCCAGCAAATTCGGGGGCACTGAAGCTTTCTTT. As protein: CASKFGGTEAFF. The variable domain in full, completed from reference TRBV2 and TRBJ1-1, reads EPEVTQTPSHQVTQMGQEVILRCVPISNHLYFYWYRQILGQKVEFLVSFYNNEISEKSEIFDDQFSVERPDGSNFTLKIRSTKLEDSAMYFCASKFGGTEAFFGQGTRLTVV.

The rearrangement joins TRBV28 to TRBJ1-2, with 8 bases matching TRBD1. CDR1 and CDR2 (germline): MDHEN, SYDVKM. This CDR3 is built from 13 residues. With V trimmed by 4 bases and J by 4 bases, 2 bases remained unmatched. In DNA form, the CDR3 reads TGTGCCAGCAGTTCGGGACAGGTCTATGGCTACACCTTC. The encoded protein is CASSSGQVYGYTF.

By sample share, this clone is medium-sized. The CDR3 DNA reads TGTGCCAGCAGCGTAGTGCCCGGGGAGCTGTTTTTT. Its protein is CASSVVPGELFF. J is TRBJ2-2 and V is TRBV9; D is uncertain. Trimming cost V 0 bases and J 6 bases, with 3 bases left between them. Per the germline V gene, CDR1 is SGDLS and CDR2 is YYNGEE. The CDR3 is made up of 12 amino acids.

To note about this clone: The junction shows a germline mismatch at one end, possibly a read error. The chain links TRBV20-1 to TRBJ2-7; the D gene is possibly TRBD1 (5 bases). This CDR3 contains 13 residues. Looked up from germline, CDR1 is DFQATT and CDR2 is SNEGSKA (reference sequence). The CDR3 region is CSASLTASYEQYF. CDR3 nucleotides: TGCAGTGCTAGTCTGACAGCTTCCTACGAGCAATACTTC.

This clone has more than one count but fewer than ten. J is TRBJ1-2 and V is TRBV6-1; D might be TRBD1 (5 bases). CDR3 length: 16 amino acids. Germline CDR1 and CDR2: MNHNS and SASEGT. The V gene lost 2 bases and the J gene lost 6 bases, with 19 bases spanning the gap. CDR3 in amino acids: CASSESYGAGKDGYTF. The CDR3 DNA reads TGTGCCAGCAGTGAAAGTTATGGGGCAGGGAAGGATGGCTACACCTTC.

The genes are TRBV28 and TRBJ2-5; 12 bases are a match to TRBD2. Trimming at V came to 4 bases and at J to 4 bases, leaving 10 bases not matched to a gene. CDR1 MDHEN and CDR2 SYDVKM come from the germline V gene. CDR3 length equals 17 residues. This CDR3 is CASSSDLAGGPLETQYF. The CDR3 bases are TGTGCCAGCAGTTCAGACCTAGCGGGGGGGCCTTTAGAGACCCAGTACTTC.

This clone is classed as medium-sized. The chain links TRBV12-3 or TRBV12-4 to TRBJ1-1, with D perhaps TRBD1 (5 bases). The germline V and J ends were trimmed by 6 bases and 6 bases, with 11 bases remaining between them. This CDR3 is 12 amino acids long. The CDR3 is CASSFGQPEAFF. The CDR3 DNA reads TGTGCCAGCAGCTTCGGACAACCTGAAGCTTTCTTT.

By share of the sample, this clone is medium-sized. The CDR3 region is CASSRTDTQYF. CDR3 in DNA: TGTGCCAGCAGTCGCACAGATACGCAGTATTTT. This rearrangement joins TRBV28 to TRBJ2-3; D gene unclear. This CDR3 contains 11 residues. Looked up from germline, CDR1 is MDHEN and CDR2 is SYDVKM. V lost 5 bases to trimming and J lost 1 base, with 1 base between them. Full variable domain (outside the CDR3, taken from reference TRBV28 and TRBJ2-3): DVKVTQSSRYLVKRTGEKVFLECVQDMDHENMFWYRQDPGLGLRLIYFSYDVKMKEKGDIPEGYSVSREKKERFSLILESASTNQTSMYLCASSRTDTQYFGPGTRLTVL.

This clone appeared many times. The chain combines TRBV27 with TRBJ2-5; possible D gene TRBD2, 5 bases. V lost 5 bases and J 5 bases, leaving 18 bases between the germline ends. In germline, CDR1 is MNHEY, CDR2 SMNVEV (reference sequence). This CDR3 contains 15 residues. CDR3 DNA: TGTGCCAGCAGTAGCCGTGGAGCCGGGGAGGAGACCCAGTACTTC. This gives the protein CASSSRGAGEETQYF.

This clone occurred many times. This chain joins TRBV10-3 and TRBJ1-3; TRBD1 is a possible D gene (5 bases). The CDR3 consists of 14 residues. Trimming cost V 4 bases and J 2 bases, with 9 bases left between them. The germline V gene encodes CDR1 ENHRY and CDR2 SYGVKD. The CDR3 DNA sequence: TGTGCCATCAGTGGATCAGGGACTGGAAACACCATATATTTT. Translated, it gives CAISGSGTGNTIYF.

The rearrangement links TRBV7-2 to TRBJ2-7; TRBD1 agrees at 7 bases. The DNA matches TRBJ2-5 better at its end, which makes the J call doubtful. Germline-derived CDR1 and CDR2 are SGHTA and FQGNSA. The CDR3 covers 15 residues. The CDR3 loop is CASSSTPGQAGTQYF. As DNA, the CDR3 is TGTGCCAGCAGCTCAACGCCTGGACAGGCGGGGACCCAGTACTTC.

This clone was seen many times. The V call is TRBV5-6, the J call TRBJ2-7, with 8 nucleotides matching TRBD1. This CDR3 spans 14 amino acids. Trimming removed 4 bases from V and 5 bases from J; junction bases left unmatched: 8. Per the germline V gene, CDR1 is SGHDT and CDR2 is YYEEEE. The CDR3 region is CASSTRTGFDEQYF. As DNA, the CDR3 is TGTGCCAGCAGCACCAGGACAGGGTTCGACGAGCAGTACTTC.

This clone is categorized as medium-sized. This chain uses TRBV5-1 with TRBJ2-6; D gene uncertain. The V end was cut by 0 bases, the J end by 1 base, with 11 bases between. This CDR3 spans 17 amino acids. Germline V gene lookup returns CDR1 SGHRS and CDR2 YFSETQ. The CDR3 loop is CASSLAGRTSGANVLTF. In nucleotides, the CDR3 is TGCGCCAGCAGCTTGGCCGGCAGGACGTCTGGGGCCAACGTCCTGACTTTC.

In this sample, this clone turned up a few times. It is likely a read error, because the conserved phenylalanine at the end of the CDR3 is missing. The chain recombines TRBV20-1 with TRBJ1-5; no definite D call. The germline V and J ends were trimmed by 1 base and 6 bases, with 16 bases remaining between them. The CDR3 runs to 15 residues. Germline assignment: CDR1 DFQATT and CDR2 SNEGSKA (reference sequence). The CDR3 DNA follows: TGCAGTGCTAGAGCACGATTGGGTCCCCGTCAGCCCCAGCATCTT. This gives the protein CSARARLGPRQPQHL.

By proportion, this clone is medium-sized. CDR3 residues: CASSDQGRDTIYF. The CDR3 DNA reads TGTGCCAGCAGTGATCAGGGGAGGGACACCATATATTTT. This rearrangement joins TRBV2 to TRBJ1-3; perhaps TRBD1 as D (6 bases). The CDR3 runs to 13 residues. V shed 3 bases and J shed 8 bases, with 11 bases lying between them. In germline, CDR1 is SNHLY, CDR2 FYNNEI. Based on the CDR3 plus reference TRBV2 and TRBJ1-3, the full variable domain is EPEVTQTPSHQVTQMGQEVILRCVPISNHLYFYWYRQILGQKVEFLVSFYNNEISEKSEIFDDQFSVERPDGSNFTLKIRSTKLEDSAMYFCASSDQGRDTIYFGEGSWLTVV.

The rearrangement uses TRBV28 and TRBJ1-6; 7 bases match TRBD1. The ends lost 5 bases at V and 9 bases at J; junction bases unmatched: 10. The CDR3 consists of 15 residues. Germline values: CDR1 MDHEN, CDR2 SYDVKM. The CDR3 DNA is TGTGCCAGCAGTCTTCCCGGGACAGATTTTTCACCCCTCCACTTT. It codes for CASSLPGTDFSPLHF.

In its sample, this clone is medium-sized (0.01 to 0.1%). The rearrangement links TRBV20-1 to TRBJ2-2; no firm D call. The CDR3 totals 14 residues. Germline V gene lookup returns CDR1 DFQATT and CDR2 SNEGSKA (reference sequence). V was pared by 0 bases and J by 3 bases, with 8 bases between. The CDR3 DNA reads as TGCAGTGCTAGAGAAGGTTGGGACACCGGGGAGCTGTTTTTT. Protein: CSAREGWDTGELFF.

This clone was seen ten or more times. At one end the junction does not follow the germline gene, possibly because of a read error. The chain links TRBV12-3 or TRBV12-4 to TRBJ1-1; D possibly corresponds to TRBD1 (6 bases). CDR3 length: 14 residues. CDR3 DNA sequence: TGTGCCGGCAGCGCCCCAGGGGATGGCACTGAAGCTTTCTTT. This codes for CAGSAPGDGTEAFF.

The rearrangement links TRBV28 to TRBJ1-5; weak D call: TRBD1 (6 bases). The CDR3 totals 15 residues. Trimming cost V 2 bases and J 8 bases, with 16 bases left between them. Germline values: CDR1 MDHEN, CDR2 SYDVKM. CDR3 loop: CASSLTGAHGKPQHF. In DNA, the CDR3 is TGTGCCAGCAGTTTAACGGGGGCGCATGGTAAGCCCCAGCATTTT.

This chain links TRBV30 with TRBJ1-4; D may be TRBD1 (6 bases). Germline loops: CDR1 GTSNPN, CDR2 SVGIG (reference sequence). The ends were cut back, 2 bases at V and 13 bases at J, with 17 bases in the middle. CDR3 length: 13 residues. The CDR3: CAWSRQGPLGLFF. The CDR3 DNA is TGTGCCTGGAGTAGGCAGGGGCCTTTAGGACTGTTTTTT.

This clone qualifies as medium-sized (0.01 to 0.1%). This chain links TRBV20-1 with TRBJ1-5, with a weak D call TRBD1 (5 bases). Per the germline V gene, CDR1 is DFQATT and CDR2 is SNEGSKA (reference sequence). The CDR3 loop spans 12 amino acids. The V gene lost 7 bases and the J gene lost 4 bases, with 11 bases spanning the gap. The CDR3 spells CSVLTANQPQHF. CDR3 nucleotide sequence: TGCAGTGTTCTGACAGCTAATCAGCCCCAGCATTTT.